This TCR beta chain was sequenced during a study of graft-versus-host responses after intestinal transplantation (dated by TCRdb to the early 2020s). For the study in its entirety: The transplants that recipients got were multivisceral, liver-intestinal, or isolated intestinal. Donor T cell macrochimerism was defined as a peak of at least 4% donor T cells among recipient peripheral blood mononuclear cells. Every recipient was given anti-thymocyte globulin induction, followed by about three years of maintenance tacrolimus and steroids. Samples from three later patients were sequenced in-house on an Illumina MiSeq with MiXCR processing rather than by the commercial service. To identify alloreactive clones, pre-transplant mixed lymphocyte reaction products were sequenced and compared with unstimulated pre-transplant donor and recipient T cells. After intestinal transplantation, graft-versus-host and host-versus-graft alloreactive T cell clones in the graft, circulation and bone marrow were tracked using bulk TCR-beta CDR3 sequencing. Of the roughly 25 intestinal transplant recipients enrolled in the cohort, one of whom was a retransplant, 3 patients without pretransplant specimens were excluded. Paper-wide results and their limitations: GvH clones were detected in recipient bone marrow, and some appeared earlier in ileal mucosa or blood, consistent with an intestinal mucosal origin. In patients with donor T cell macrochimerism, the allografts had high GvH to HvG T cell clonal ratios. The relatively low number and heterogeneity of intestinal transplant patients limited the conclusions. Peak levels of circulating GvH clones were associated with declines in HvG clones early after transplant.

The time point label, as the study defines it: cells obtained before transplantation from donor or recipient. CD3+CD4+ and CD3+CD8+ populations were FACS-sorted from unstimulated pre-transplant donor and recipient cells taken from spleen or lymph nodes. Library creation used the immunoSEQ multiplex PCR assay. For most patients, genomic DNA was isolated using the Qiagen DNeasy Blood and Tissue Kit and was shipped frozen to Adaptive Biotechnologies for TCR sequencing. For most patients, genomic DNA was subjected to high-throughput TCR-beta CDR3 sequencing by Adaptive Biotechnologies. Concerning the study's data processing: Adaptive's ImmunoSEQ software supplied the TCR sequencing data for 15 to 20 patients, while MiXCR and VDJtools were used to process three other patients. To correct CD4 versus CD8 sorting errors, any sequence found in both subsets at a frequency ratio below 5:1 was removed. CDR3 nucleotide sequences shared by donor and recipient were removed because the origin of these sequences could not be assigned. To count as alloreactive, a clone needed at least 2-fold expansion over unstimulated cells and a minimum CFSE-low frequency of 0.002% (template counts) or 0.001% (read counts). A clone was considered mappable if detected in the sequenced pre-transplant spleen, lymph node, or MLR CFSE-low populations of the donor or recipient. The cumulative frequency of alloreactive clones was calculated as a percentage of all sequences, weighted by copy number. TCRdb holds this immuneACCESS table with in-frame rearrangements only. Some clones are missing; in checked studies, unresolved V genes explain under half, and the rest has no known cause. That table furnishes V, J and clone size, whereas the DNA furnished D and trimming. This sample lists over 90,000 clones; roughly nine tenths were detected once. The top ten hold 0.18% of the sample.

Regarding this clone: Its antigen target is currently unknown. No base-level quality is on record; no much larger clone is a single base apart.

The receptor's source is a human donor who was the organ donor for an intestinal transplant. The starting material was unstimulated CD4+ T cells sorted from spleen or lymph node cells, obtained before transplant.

The CDR3 region: CVTRWGLTDTQYF. The DNA sequence follows: TGCGTTACCCGGTGGGGCCTCACAGATACGCAGTATTTT. The receptor chain draws on TRBV29-1 and TRBJ2-3, with TRBD1 perhaps the D gene, on 5 matching bases. The germline V gene supplies CDR1 SQVTM and CDR2 ANQGSEA. The CDR3 starts with the cysteine, ends with the phenylalanine, and has 13 residues. Of all the DNA, just the CDR3 is kept, 39 bases in frame from base 1.